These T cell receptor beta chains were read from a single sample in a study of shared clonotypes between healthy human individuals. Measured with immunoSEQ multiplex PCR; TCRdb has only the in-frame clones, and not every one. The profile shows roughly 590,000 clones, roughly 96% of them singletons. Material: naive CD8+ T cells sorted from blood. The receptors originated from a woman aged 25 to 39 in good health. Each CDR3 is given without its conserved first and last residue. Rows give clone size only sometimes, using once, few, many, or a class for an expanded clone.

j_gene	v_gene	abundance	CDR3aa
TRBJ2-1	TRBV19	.	ASSILGTGPDEQF
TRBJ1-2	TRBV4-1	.	ASSQALRAGYGYT
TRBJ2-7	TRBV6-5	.	ASRTGTGPEY
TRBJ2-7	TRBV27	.	ASTSLGTGGYEQY
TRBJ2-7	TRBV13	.	ASSLGLARSYEQY
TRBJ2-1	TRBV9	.	ASSTSLAGALGEQF
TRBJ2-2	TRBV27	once	ASSPGLNTGELF
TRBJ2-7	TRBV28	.	ASSPIHPNSEQY
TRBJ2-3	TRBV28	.	ASSLTLSTDTQY
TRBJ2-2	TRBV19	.	ASSIDEETGELF
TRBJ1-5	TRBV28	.	ASSLLINQPQH
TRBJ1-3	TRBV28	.	ASSIQRPATHAGGSGNTIY
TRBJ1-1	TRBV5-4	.	ASSLDTEAF
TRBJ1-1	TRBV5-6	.	ASSLRERHLKRNTEAF